The 2 T cell receptor beta chains reported below all come from one sample, sequenced in a study of cytomegalovirus exposure and HLA in healthy donors. In the PCR, 60 Vbeta and 13 Jbeta primers were used. Data came from immunoSEQ multiplex PCR; TCRdb stores just in-frame clones and leaves some out. Found here are over 60,000 clones, around 72% of them singletons; the top ten hold 14%. The sample taken for sequencing was PBMCs. These receptors all stem from a male donor in good health and CMV-seropositive.

This clone was counted a few times. V is TRBV2 and J is TRBJ1-5, with D possibly matching TRBD1 (5 bases). The CDR3 is 15 amino acids. Trimming pared 6 bases from V and 4 bases from J, leaving 16 bases between. CDR1 is SNHLY and CDR2 is FYNNEI in the germline V gene. The DNA of the CDR3 is TGTGCCAGCAGACCGACAGAGGCCCGAAATCAGCCCCAGCATTTT. Encoded protein: CASRPTEARNQPQHF.

A few counts support this clone. The CDR3 reads CASSSTTWGPSTEAFF. The CDR3 DNA reads as TGTGCCAGCAGCTCGACCACGTGGGGCCCCAGCACTGAAGCTTTCTTT. V gene TRBV7-9 combines with J gene TRBJ1-1, with TRBD1 as a possible D gene (5 bases). Germline V CDR1 and CDR2: SEHNR, FQNEAQ (reference sequence). The CDR3 has 16 amino acids. V was clipped by 4 bases and J by 4 bases, with 19 bases between them.